This passage covers 24 T cell receptor beta chains from one sample sequenced in a study of response to subunit inactivated influenza vaccine. TCRdb recomputed calls from the RT-PCR reads with MiXCR, one row per CDR3 protein. The sample yields under 950,000 distinct CDR3 sequences, less than 25% seen once. The source material was PBMCs from blood, sampled roughly 5 days after vaccination. The receptor set was obtained from a man in his forties or fifties who received an inactivated influenza vaccine.

The CDR3 reads CASRYGTVNTGELFF. The CDR3 DNA reads TGTGCCAGCAGATATGGGACTGTGAACACCGGGGAGCTGTTTTTT. The chain couples TRBV27 to TRBJ2-2, with a weak D call TRBD2 (6 bases). This CDR3 has 15 amino acids. V was clipped by 6 bases and J by 1 base, with 12 bases between them. Germline assignment: CDR1 MNHEY and CDR2 SMNVEV (reference sequence).

This clonotype was counted only a few times. This sequence joins TRBV24-1 and TRBJ2-1; D remains unclear. Trimming removed 6 bases at V and 3 bases at J, with 5 bases between. CDR1 is KGHDR and CDR2 is SFDVKD in the germline V gene. This CDR3 region has 12 residues. The CDR3, as DNA: TGTGCCACCAGTCGCAACTACAATGAGCAGTTCTTC. It codes for CATSRNYNEQFF.

The chain is built from TRBV5-1 and TRBJ2-1; TRBD2 matches 9 bases. Germline trimming cut 0 bases from V and 7 bases from J; bases unmatched to any gene: 11. The length of the CDR3 is 17 residues. Germline CDR1 is SGHRS and CDR2 is YFSETQ. The CDR3 spells CASSLVRLAGSGNEQFF. In nucleotides, the CDR3 is TGCGCCAGCAGCTTGGTCCGGCTAGCGGGGAGCGGGAATGAGCAGTTCTTC.

This clonotype was seen only a few times. The chain employs TRBV20-1 and TRBJ2-3; 10 nucleotides line up with TRBD1. Per germline, CDR1 DFQATT and CDR2 SNEGSKA (reference sequence). V shed 6 bases and J 7 bases; nucleotides not matched to a gene: 13. The CDR3 runs 15 residues. The CDR3 loop reads CSATLGQGVANTQYF. CDR3 coding DNA: TGCAGTGCCACTCTCGGACAGGGGGTTGCAAATACGCAGTATTTT.

J is TRBJ2-1 and V is TRBV5-1; 12 bases match TRBD2. CDR3 length: 18 residues. The germline gives CDR1 SGHRS, CDR2 YFSETQ. With 0 bases clipped from V and 0 bases from J, the junction kept 4 bases outside the gene matches. CDR3: CASSLAWTSGASYNEQFF. In DNA form, the CDR3 reads TGCGCCAGCAGCTTGGCCTGGACTAGCGGGGCCTCCTACAATGAGCAGTTCTTC. The full variable domain, with the rest looked up from reference TRBV5-1 and TRBJ2-1, is KAGVTQTPRYLIKTRGQQVTLSCSPISGHRSVSWYQQTPGQGLQFLFEYFSETQRNKGNFPGRFSGRQFSNSRSEMNVSTLELGDSALYLCASSLAWTSGASYNEQFFGPGTRLTVL.

This clonotype has more than one count but fewer than ten. The chain recombines TRBV7-9 with TRBJ2-6; D is unresolved. V was cut by 1 base and J by 6 bases, with 7 bases left in between. The CDR3 runs to 14 residues. Germline loops: CDR1 SEHNR, CDR2 FQNEAQ (reference sequence). The CDR3 spells CASSLDRAANVLTF. The CDR3 region has the DNA TGTGCCAGCAGCTTAGACCGTGCGGCCAACGTCCTGACTTTC. Using reference TRBV7-9 and TRBJ2-6 for the parts outside the CDR3, the full variable domain is DTGVSQNPRHKITKRGQNVTFRCDPISEHNRLYWYRQTLGQGPEFLTYFQNEAQLEKSRLLSDRFSAERPKGSFSTLEIQRTEQGDSAMYLCASSLDRAANVLTFGAGSRLTVL.

This chain joins TRBV5-1 and TRBJ2-7; 9 nucleotides align to TRBD1. V gave up 4 bases and J gave up 0 bases; unmatched junction bases: 5. This CDR3 comprises 15 residues. The germline gives CDR1 SGHRS, CDR2 YFSETQ. The CDR3 loop is CASSPRDRVSYEQYF. CDR3 DNA: TGCGCCAGCAGCCCCCGGGACAGGGTCTCCTACGAGCAGTACTTC. The whole variable domain, remainder taken from reference TRBV5-1 and TRBJ2-7, is KAGVTQTPRYLIKTRGQQVTLSCSPISGHRSVSWYQQTPGQGLQFLFEYFSETQRNKGNFPGRFSGRQFSNSRSEMNVSTLELGDSALYLCASSPRDRVSYEQYFGPGTRLTVT.

This clonotype showed up just a few times. The genes are TRBV25-1 and TRBJ2-2; D may be TRBD1 (5 bases). This CDR3 spans 14 amino acids. Trimming took 7 bases from V and 2 from J, leaving 11 bases between them. Germline lookup yields CDR1 MGHDK and CDR2 SYGVNS. The CDR3 loop reads CASMSRANTGELFF. CDR3 in DNA: TGTGCCAGCATGAGCAGGGCAAACACCGGGGAGCTGTTTTTT.

CDR3 residues: CASSATAGVWNEQFF. CDR3 DNA sequence: TGTGCCAGCAGCGCTACAGCGGGGGTTTGGAATGAGCAGTTCTTC. The chain joins TRBV9 to TRBJ2-1; TRBD2 matches 8 bases. Trimming at V came to 3 bases and at J to 7 bases, leaving 9 bases not matched to a gene. From germline, CDR1 is SGDLS and CDR2 YYNGEE. CDR3 length: 15 amino acids.

The sample holds a few counts of this clonotype. The rearrangement uses TRBV20-1 and TRBJ2-3; 10 bases agree with TRBD1. Germline lookup yields CDR1 DFQATT and CDR2 SNEGSKA (reference sequence). The CDR3 runs 16 residues. V shed 3 bases, J shed 2 bases, and the junction held 8 bases outside the gene matches. CDR3: CSASGDRGKHTDTQYF. DNA for the CDR3: TGCAGTGCTAGCGGGGACAGGGGAAAGCACACAGATACGCAGTATTTT.

J is TRBJ2-1 and V is TRBV7-6; TRBD1 aligns across 10 bases. This CDR3 comprises 13 residues. Germline V gives CDR1 SGHVS, CDR2 FNYEAQ. V shed 0 bases and J 12 bases; nucleotides not matched to a gene: 2. The chain's CDR3 is CASSLAGTGAQFF. CDR3 nucleotide sequence: TGTGCCAGCAGCTTAGCCGGGACAGGGGCGCAGTTCTTC.

This clonotype was seen many times. The chain combines TRBV29-1 with TRBJ2-3; a possible D gene is TRBD2 (5 bases). Per the germline V gene, CDR1 is SQVTM and CDR2 is ANQGSEA. The CDR3 covers 14 residues. The germline V and J ends were trimmed by 3 bases and 6 bases, with 16 bases remaining between them. The CDR3 coding sequence is TGCAGCGTTGACCCCAGGCTCGGGGAGGATACGCAGTATTTT. Encoded protein: CSVDPRLGEDTQYF.

This sequence joins TRBV20-1 and TRBJ1-1; D gene ambiguous. Germline CDR1 and CDR2: DFQATT and SNEGSKA (reference sequence). This CDR3 region has 15 residues. V lost 0 bases to trimming and J lost 5 bases, with 16 bases between them. The CDR3: CSARDQAPSRTEAFF. The CDR3 nucleotides read TGCAGTGCTAGAGATCAGGCCCCGTCCCGGACTGAAGCTTTCTTT.

The V gene is TRBV7-2, the J gene TRBJ1-1; weak D call: TRBD1 (5 bases). This CDR3 comprises 15 residues. The V end was cut by 1 base, the J end by 0 bases, with 9 bases between. The germline CDR1 and CDR2 sequences are SGHTA and FQGNSA. The CDR3 protein is CASSLGSGMNTEAFF. For the CDR3, the DNA is TGTGCCAGCAGCTTAGGGTCAGGGATGAACACTGAAGCTTTCTTT.

The table lists this clonotype with a few counts. This sequence joins TRBV20-1 and TRBJ1-1, with D perhaps matching TRBD1 (5 bases). CDR3 length equals 13 residues. The V end lost 6 bases, the J end lost 6 bases, and 17 bases lay between the germline ends. Germline V gives CDR1 DFQATT, CDR2 SNEGSKA (reference sequence). Written as DNA, the CDR3 is TGCAGTGCCCCCGGCAGGGAGGTGGCTGAAGCTTTCTTT. It is translated as CSAPGREVAEAFF.

The chain couples TRBV7-2 to TRBJ2-3, with TRBD2 matching over 10 bases. Germline V gives CDR1 SGHTA, CDR2 FQGNSA. The CDR3 spans 16 residues. J was trimmed by 2 bases and V by 5 bases; bases with no gene match: 7. The CDR3 nucleotides read TGTGCCAGCAGCGACAAGCGGGGGGGCGCCACAGATACGCAGTATTTT. Its protein product is CASSDKRGGATDTQYF.

The chain uses TRBV28 and TRBJ2-3, with 8 bases fitting TRBD2. CDR1 and CDR2 (germline): MDHEN, SYDVKM. The ends lost 6 bases at V and 2 bases at J; junction bases unmatched: 10. The CDR3 length is 16 residues. CDR3 protein: CASSFTSGSDTDTQYF. The CDR3, as DNA: TGTGCCAGCAGCTTCACAAGCGGGAGTGACACAGATACGCAGTATTTT.

The V gene is TRBV18, the J gene TRBJ2-5; D may correspond to TRBD1 or TRBD2 (6 bases each). The CDR3 sequence is 12 residues long. V lost 1 base and J 9 bases, leaving 9 bases between the germline ends. Looked up from germline, CDR1 is KGHSH and CDR2 is LQKENI. The CDR3 loop is CASSPQGEAQYF. CDR3 in DNA: TGTGCCAGCTCACCACAGGGGGAGGCCCAGTACTTC.

This chain uses TRBV20-1 with TRBJ2-3; TRBD2 matches 10 bases. Looked up from germline, CDR1 is DFQATT and CDR2 is SNEGSKA (reference sequence). V was pared by 4 bases and J by 3 bases, with 7 bases of the junction left unmatched. The CDR3 has 15 residues. CDR3 coding DNA: TGCAGTGCTACCTGGACTAGCGGAAGGACAGATACGCAGTATTTT. Its translation: CSATWTSGRTDTQYF.

This chain uses TRBV11-2 with TRBJ2-7, with 8 bases aligning to TRBD1. CDR3 length: 15 residues. Germline assignment: CDR1 SGHAT and CDR2 FQNNGV. J lost 5 bases, V lost 2 bases, and 8 bases had no gene match. For the CDR3, the DNA is TGTGCCAGCAGCTTAAGGACAGGGCTATTCAACGAGCAGTACTTC. It yields the protein CASSLRTGLFNEQYF.

A few counts support this clonotype. The genes are TRBV20-1 and TRBJ2-3, with D possibly TRBD2 on 6 matching bases. CDR1 and CDR2 from the germline V gene are DFQATT and SNEGSKA (reference sequence). Trimming cost V 1 base and J 8 bases, with 16 bases left between them. CDR3 length: 14 amino acids. The CDR3 DNA follows: TGCAGTGCTAGAGGGGGGGTTCGTTTGAGTACGCAGTATTTT. Its translation: CSARGGVRLSTQYF.

This clonotype was recorded many times. The J gene is TRBJ2-3, the V gene TRBV18, with unresolved D. Germline V gene lookup returns CDR1 KGHSH and CDR2 LQKENI. The V end lost 8 bases, the J end lost 5 bases, and 11 bases lay between the germline ends. This CDR3 comprises 12 residues. The CDR3 bases are TGTGCCAGCAGCCCCCCGGGAGATACGCAGTATTTT. Translating it yields CASSPPGDTQYF.

This clonotype was counted a few times. The rearrangement uses TRBV20-1 and TRBJ1-5; D remains ambiguous. The germline V gene encodes CDR1 DFQATT and CDR2 SNEGSKA (reference sequence). CDR3 length: 13 amino acids. Trimming left V 3 bases short and J 4 bases short, with 10 bases between. The CDR3 sequence is CSARATDNQPQHF. CDR3 bases: TGCAGTGCTAGGGCGACCGATAATCAGCCCCAGCATTTT.

The table lists this clonotype with a few counts. The V and J genes are TRBV5-6 and TRBJ1-1, with a possible D match to TRBD1 (6 bases). Germline CDR1 is SGHDT and CDR2 is YYEEEE. The CDR3 has 15 amino acids. The V gene lost 4 bases and the J gene lost 4 bases, with 17 bases spanning the gap. DNA for the CDR3: TGTGCCAGCAGCCTGGGGGCGGGGGCCAGCACTGAAGCTTTCTTT. Its protein is CASSLGAGASTEAFF.